Following are 10 T cell receptor beta chains from one sample sequenced in a study of T cell repertoires in cytomegalovirus infection. Antigen specificity for these receptors is unknown. In TCRdb, the reads were re-called with MiXCR into one record per CDR3 protein. The sample shows approximately 990,000 distinct CDR3 sequences, 25% to 40% of them seen only once. The sequencing used cultured CD8+ T cells from PBMCs, collected from culture after CMV antigen stimulation. The receptors stem from a human donor in good health (CMV status not recorded). Some clones in this sample may be carry-over from other donors' samples.

There are a few counts of this clonotype. The rearrangement uses TRBV20-1 and TRBJ1-2, with D possibly TRBD1 on 6 matching bases. Germline CDR1 is DFQATT and CDR2 is SNEGSKA (reference sequence). The CDR3 is made up of 11 amino acids. Trimming cost V 7 bases and J 8 bases, with 14 bases left between them. CDR3 sequence: CSVRQADGYTF. In DNA, the CDR3 is TGCAGTGTCCGACAGGCAGACGGCTACACCTTC.

This clonotype was recorded at least ten times. The chain is built from TRBV27 and TRBJ1-2; D is ambiguous. Trimming left V 9 bases short and J 3 bases short, with 14 bases between. The CDR3 is 13 amino acids. From germline, CDR1 is MNHEY and CDR2 SMNVEV (reference sequence). The CDR3 coding sequence is TGTGCCAGTTACACTGGTGCCTACTATGGCTACACCTTC. This encodes CASYTGAYYGYTF.

This chain links TRBV5-5 with TRBJ2-7; 7 bases are shared with TRBD1. Trimming took 0 bases from V and 3 from J; bases not matched to a gene: 6. There are 15 residues in the CDR3. Looked up from germline, CDR1 is SGHKS and CDR2 is YYEKEE (reference sequence). The CDR3 region is CASSLGGTEHYEQYV. Written as DNA, the CDR3 is TGTGCCAGCAGCTTGGGGGGGACAGAGCACTACGAGCAGTACGTC.

The V call is TRBV24-1, the J call TRBJ1-1, with TRBD1 matching 7 bases. In germline, CDR1 is KGHDR, CDR2 SFDVKD. The ends lost 4 bases at V and 1 base at J; junction bases unmatched: 2. The CDR3 sequence is 14 residues long. CDR3 protein: CATSDRQGNTEAFF. The CDR3 region has the DNA TGTGCCACCAGTGACCGACAGGGGAACACTGAAGCTTTCTTT.

This clonotype has more than one count but fewer than ten. This chain joins TRBV24-1 and TRBJ2-2; 11 nucleotides align to TRBD2. The CDR3 totals 17 residues. The V gene end was trimmed by 5 bases and the J gene end by 1 base; junction bases not matched to a gene: 5. Germline CDR1 and CDR2: KGHDR and SFDVKD. The CDR3 reads CATSALTSGVNTGELFF. The CDR3 DNA reads as TGTGCCACCAGTGCCTTGACTAGCGGGGTGAACACCGGGGAGCTGTTTTTT.

In its sample, this clonotype was seen a few times. CDR3 DNA sequence: TGTGCCAGCAGTGAATTTATTGGTTCAGACATGAACACTGAAGCTTTCTTT. Translation gives CASSEFIGSDMNTEAFF. This chain joins TRBV2 and TRBJ1-1; D is unresolved. In germline, CDR1 is SNHLY, CDR2 FYNNEI. The CDR3 covers 17 residues. V dropped 2 bases and J dropped 0 bases, with 16 bases sitting between them.

CDR3 DNA: TGTGCCAGCAGCTTTTGGGGGCGCGACGACACTGAAGCTTTCTTT. Protein sequence: CASSFWGRDDTEAFF. The chain has TRBV11-2 and TRBJ1-1; D might be TRBD1 (6 bases). CDR3 length: 15 residues. V lost 3 bases to trimming and J lost 3 bases, with 14 bases between them. Germline CDR1 SGHAT, CDR2 FQNNGV.

This clonotype was counted a few times. The chain combines TRBV19 with TRBJ1-1; the D gene is possibly TRBD1 (5 bases). V shed 8 bases and J shed 4 bases, with 8 bases lying between them. Germline assignment: CDR1 LNHDA and CDR2 SQIVND (reference sequence). The CDR3 loop spans 11 amino acids. The CDR3 nucleotides read TGTGCCAGTCAGGGTGGCACTGAAGCTTTCTTT. Translated: CASQGGTEAFF.

The chain uses TRBV29-1 and TRBJ2-7; a weak D match, TRBD1 (6 bases). The CDR3 is 15 residues long. Germline CDR1 reads SQVTM; CDR2 reads ANQGSEA. Trimming took off 1 base at V and 0 bases at J, with 13 bases between the two ends. The DNA of the CDR3 is TGCAGCGTTGAAGCCGGGACACCGAGCTCCTACGAGCAGTACGTC. Translation gives CSVEAGTPSSYEQYV.

This clonotype was recorded at least ten times. V usage is TRBV7-6 and J usage is TRBJ2-2; perhaps TRBD2 as D (6 bases). Trimming left V 8 bases short and J 4 bases short, with 11 bases between. This CDR3 has 13 amino acids. Germline V CDR1 and CDR2: SGHVS, FNYEAQ. CDR3 DNA: TGTGCCAGCTCCGCCGGGAGCACCGGGGAGCTGTTTTTT. It yields the protein CASSAGSTGELFF.